Sequencing of this T cell receptor beta chain was carried out in a study of T cell changes during pregnancy in multiple sclerosis. Libraries were prepared by immunoSEQ multiplex PCR; TCRdb keeps only in-frame clonotypes and omits some of them. In the table there are approximately 61,000 clones, roughly nine tenths of which are singletons. There are 15 residues in the CDR3. Germline CDR1 reads SEHNR; CDR2 reads FQNEAQ (reference sequence). The trim removed 5 bases at V and 2 bases at J, leaving 3 bases unmatched. The chain is built from TRBV7-9 and TRBJ2-3; 11 bases align to TRBD2. The starting material was peripheral blood, obtained in the first trimester of pregnancy. The TCR was taken from a female donor in good health, enrolled as a control in a pregnancy study. The CDR3 sequence: CASSPSGRNTDTQYF. The CDR3 DNA reads as TGTGCCAGCAGCCCTAGCGGGAGGAACACAGATACGCAGTATTTT.